The sequence of this TCR beta chain was determined in a study of blood T cell repertoires in COVID-19. Study-wide background: Whether acute or convalescent, the COVID-19 samples came from the United States, Italy and Spain.

Per the study methods: The authors estimated nucleated cell counts from reference gene primer amplification. Using immunoSEQ multiplex PCR, the repertoire was profiled, and TCRdb retains in-frame clones only, with some absent. That table is the source of V, J and clone size, and D and trimming were worked out from the DNA. The table lists 200,000 to 300,000 clones, more than 75% of them singletons. Everyone who took part was roughly 18 to 89 years old, and they came from 24 US areas. Sequenced input: PBMCs or T cells enriched from blood (not recorded which). This receptor was taken from a man aged 40-55 years who had recovered from COVID-19.

The CDR3 sequence: CAWGGALQETQYF. CDR3 nucleotides: TGTGCCTGGGGGGGGGCACTACAAGAGACCCAGTACTTC. The chain links TRBV30 to TRBJ2-5; possibly TRBD2 for D (7 bases). V was pared by 5 bases and J by 2 bases, with 12 bases between. The CDR3 loop spans 13 amino acids. The V gene's germline CDR1 is GTSNPN and CDR2 SVGIG (reference sequence).